Shown below are 14 T cell receptor beta chains from a single sample sequenced in a study of glioma-infiltrating T cells. Using RNA template, CDR3s of TCR alpha and beta were amplified with iRepertoire arm-PCR. TCRdb ran MiXCR on the multiplex PCR reads and lists one entry per CDR3 protein. Of more than 300,000 distinct CDR3 sequences in the sample, 41% were seen once. Sequenced sample: glioma tissue, nonneoplastic brain tissue, or PBMCs (not recorded which). These receptors all stem from a human donor with low-grade glioma or glioblastoma, undergoing nonglioma brain surgery, or in good health (not recorded which).

The table lists this clonotype with a few counts. The V gene is TRBV20-1, the J gene TRBJ1-1; D is perhaps TRBD1 (5 bases). The V gene's germline CDR1 is DFQATT and CDR2 SNEGSKA (reference sequence). V shed 6 bases and J shed 4 bases, with 15 bases lying between them. The CDR3 loop spans 13 amino acids. CDR3 sequence: CSAKRGVVTEAFF. CDR3 in DNA: TGCAGTGCAAAACGGGGGGTCGTCACTGAAGCTTTCTTT.

This clonotype was seen repeatedly, ten times or more. V gene TRBV20-1 combines with J gene TRBJ1-1, with D perhaps TRBD1 (6 bases). Germline lookup yields CDR1 DFQATT and CDR2 SNEGSKA (reference sequence). V gave up 4 bases and J gave up 3 bases, with 12 bases separating them. CDR3 length equals 13 residues. Written as DNA, the CDR3 is TGCAGTGCTAACAGGGAGAGGCACACTGAAGCTTTCTTT. Its protein product is CSANRERHTEAFF.

V usage is TRBV28 and J usage is TRBJ2-5; tentatively, D is TRBD2 (6 bases). Per germline, CDR1 MDHEN and CDR2 SYDVKM. The germline V and J ends were trimmed by 7 bases and 3 bases, with 18 bases remaining between them. This CDR3 region has 15 residues. CDR3 sequence (DNA): TGTGCCAGCACGTCATATAGCGGCCTGGAAGAGACCCAGTACTTC. It yields the protein CASTSYSGLEETQYF.

On this clonotype: A much larger clone lies a single base off, so this may be a read error. V gene TRBV6-1 combines with J gene TRBJ2-7; 7 bases fit TRBD2. The length of the CDR3 is 13 residues. The germline gives CDR1 MNHNS, CDR2 SASEGT. The CDR3 DNA sequence: TGTGCCAGCCGTGAAGCGGGATCCTACGAGCAGTACTTC. Translating gives CASREAGSYEQYF.

The sample holds many counts of this clonotype. The genes are TRBV28 and TRBJ2-5; 8 bases match TRBD1. Germline CDR1 reads MDHEN; CDR2 reads SYDVKM. The CDR3 length is 15 residues. V dropped 5 bases and J dropped 1; count of bases not matched to a gene: 6. The CDR3 bases are TGTGCCAGCAGTCCCCAGGGGGCCGTCCAAGAGACCCAGTACTTC. Encoded protein: CASSPQGAVQETQYF.

This clonotype was counted only a few times. The rearrangement uses TRBV4-1 and TRBJ2-7; 7 positions agree with TRBD2. J lost 0 bases, V lost 1 base, and 0 bases had no gene match. Germline CDR1 and CDR2: MGHRA and YSYEKL. The length of the CDR3 is 14 residues. CDR3 bases: TGCGCCAGCAGCCAAGGGACTAGCTCCTACGAGCAGTACTTC. This encodes CASSQGTSSYEQYF.

About this clonotype itself: At one end, the junction sequence differs from germline, possibly due to a read error. V gene TRBV20-1 combines with J gene TRBJ1-2; D might be TRBD1 (6 bases). Germline V gene lookup returns CDR1 DFQATT and CDR2 SNEGSKA (reference sequence). This CDR3 contains 12 residues. The CDR3 bases are TGCGGTGCAACCGGGACAATCTATGGCTACACCTTC. Amino acids: CGATGTIYGYTF.

For this clonotype: A read error may account for a junction end that differs from germline. V gene TRBV4-2 combines with J gene TRBJ2-7; D gene ambiguous. This CDR3 is built from 14 residues. CDR1 and CDR2 (germline): LGHNA, YNFKEQ. In DNA, the CDR3 is TGTGCCAGCAGCCAAGATCGTTTCTCCTACGGGCAGTACTTC. Translated, it gives CASSQDRFSYGQYF.

This clonotype was detected many times. V gene TRBV6-2 or TRBV6-3 combines with J gene TRBJ1-2; D remains unclear. Germline loops: CDR1 MNHEY, CDR2 SVGEGT. The length of the CDR3 is 15 residues. V was cut by 5 bases and J by 6 bases, with 19 bases left in between. The DNA for the CDR3 is TGTGCCAGCAGTCCGGACCCCAGACGACACGATGGCTACACCTTC. Amino acid sequence: CASSPDPRRHDGYTF.

This clonotype was counted only a few times. The CDR3 loop is CASSPRGRYF. DNA for the CDR3: TGCGCCAGCAGCCCCAGGGGGCGGTACTTC. The chain uses TRBV5-1 and TRBJ2-7; 8 positions match TRBD1. The germline V gene has CDR1 SGHRS and CDR2 YFSETQ. This CDR3 is 10 amino acids long. Trimming at V came to 4 bases and at J to 12 bases, leaving 3 bases not matched to a gene.

The chain couples TRBV28 to TRBJ2-4; D is possibly TRBD2 (6 bases). Germline V CDR1 and CDR2: MDHEN, SYDVKM. The V end lost 6 bases, the J end lost 3 bases, and 15 bases lay between the germline ends. The CDR3 has 15 residues. The CDR3 nucleotides are TGTGCCAGCAGCCTTATCCGGGAGTACAAAAACATTCAGTACTTC. Encoded protein: CASSLIREYKNIQYF.

The genes are TRBV7-8 and TRBJ1-4; possibly TRBD1 for D (6 bases). The CDR3 covers 18 residues. Germline V gene sequence: CDR1 SGHVS, CDR2 FQNEAQ. The V end was cut by 5 bases, the J end by 4 bases, with 23 bases between. CDR3 region: CASSPPPFLGQVNEKLFF. The CDR3 DNA is TGTGCCAGCAGCCCACCGCCTTTTCTGGGACAAGTTAATGAAAAACTGTTTTTT. Drawing the rest from reference TRBV7-8 and TRBJ1-4, the complete variable domain is GAGVSQSPRYKVAKRGQDVALRCDPISGHVSLFWYQQALGQGPEFLTYFQNEAQLDKSGLPSDRFFAERPEGSVSTLKIQRTQQEDSAVYLCASSPPPFLGQVNEKLFFGSGTQLSVL.

With regard to this clonotype: Possible read error: a much larger clone is one base away. The rearrangement links TRBV27 to TRBJ2-1; D remains ambiguous. Trimming removed 6 bases from V and 8 bases from J, with 14 bases in between. CDR1 and CDR2 from the germline V gene are MNHEY and SMNVEV (reference sequence). The CDR3 runs to 13 residues. The chain's CDR3 is CASSNIKSHEQFF. The CDR3 nucleotides are TGTGCCAGCAGCAACATTAAAAGCCATGAGCAGTTCTTC.

The chain employs TRBV27 and TRBJ2-3; TRBD2 matches at 8 bases. J was trimmed by 2 bases and V by 5 bases; bases with no gene match: 9. CDR1 is MNHEY and CDR2 is SMNVEV in the germline V gene (reference sequence). The CDR3 is 16 residues long. CDR3 sequence (DNA): TGTGCCAGCAGTCACCCGACTAGCGCGGCCACAGATACGCAGTATTTT. Residues: CASSHPTSAATDTQYF.